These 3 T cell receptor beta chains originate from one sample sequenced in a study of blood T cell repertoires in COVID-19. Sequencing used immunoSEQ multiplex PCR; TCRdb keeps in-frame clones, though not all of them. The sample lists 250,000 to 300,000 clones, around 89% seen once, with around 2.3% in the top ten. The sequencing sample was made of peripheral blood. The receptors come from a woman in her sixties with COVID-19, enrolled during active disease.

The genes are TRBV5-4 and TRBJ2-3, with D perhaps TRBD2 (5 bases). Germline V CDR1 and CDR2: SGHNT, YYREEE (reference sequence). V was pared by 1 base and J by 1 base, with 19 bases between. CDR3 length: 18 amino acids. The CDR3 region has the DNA TGTGCCAGCAGCTTGCGTTTGGGAGCCCGGCGGGGCACAGATACGCAGTATTTT. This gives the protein CASSLRLGARRGTDTQYF.

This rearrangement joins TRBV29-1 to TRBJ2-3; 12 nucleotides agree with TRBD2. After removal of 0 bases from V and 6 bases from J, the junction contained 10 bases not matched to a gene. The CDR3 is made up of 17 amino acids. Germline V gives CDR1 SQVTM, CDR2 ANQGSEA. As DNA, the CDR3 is TGCAGCGTTGAAGATCAACGGACTAGCGGGGATCCTGATACGCAGTATTTT. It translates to CSVEDQRTSGDPDTQYF.

CDR3 protein: CAISESGRGAGYEQYF. The CDR3 coding sequence is TGTGCCATCAGTGAGTCGGGGCGGGGGGCTGGATACGAGCAGTACTTC. The chain couples TRBV10-3 to TRBJ2-7, with TRBD2 matching over 8 bases. This CDR3 has 16 amino acids. The V gene end was trimmed by 0 bases and the J gene end by 4 bases; junction bases not matched to a gene: 8. The germline CDR1 and CDR2 sequences are ENHRY and SYGVKD.